These T cell receptor beta chains were read from a single sample in a study of cytomegalovirus exposure and HLA in healthy donors. TCRdb's copy holds only in-frame clones and misses some; the assay was immunoSEQ multiplex PCR. The top ten hold around 3.5% of the sample, which has about 97,000 clones, 73% seen once. The source material was PBMCs. The source is a man aged 35 to 55 in good health and CMV-seronegative. Both conserved end residues are part of each CDR3. The D gene is left open where the match is weak. Some rows mark clone size as missing; the rest say once, few, many or name a class of expanded clone.

TRBV15	TRBD1	TRBJ1-1	-	TGTGCCACCAGCAGAGATGACAGGGGGTACACTGAAGCTTTCTTT	CATSRDDRGYTEAFF
TRBV10-3	TRBD1	TRBJ2-1	few	TGTGCCATCAGTGAGATGTGGGGGACAGGGCCGTTCTTC	CAISEMWGTGPFF
TRBV7-2	TRBD1	TRBJ2-2	-	TGTGCCAGCAGCCACCCGGGACAGGGGAACACCGGGGAGCTGTTTTTT	CASSHPGQGNTGELFF
TRBV7-3	-	TRBJ2-1	-	TGTGCCAGCAGCGGAGGGGGCCGGAATGAGCAGTTCTTC	CASSGGGRNEQFF
TRBV6-5	TRBD1	TRBJ1-2	-	TGTGCCAGCAGTTACTCAAGGACAGGGGGGAACTATGGCTACACCTTC	CASSYSRTGGNYGYTF
TRBV7-9	-	TRBJ2-7	-	TGTGCCAGCAGCCCCGGGTTGTTGGTTGGGGAGAACCGCGAGCAGTACTTC	CASSPGLLVGENREQYF
TRBV6-4	TRBD1	TRBJ2-3	-	TGTGCCAGCAGTGACGGGACAGGCAGCGCCACAGATACGCAGTATTTT	CASSDGTGSATDTQYF
TRBV15	TRBD1	TRBJ1-4	many	TGTGCCACCAGCAGAGAGCGGGGACAGATGTTCGGACTGTTTTTT	CATSRERGQMFGLFF
TRBV19	TRBD2	TRBJ2-1	-	TGTGCCAGCAACCCCGGGACTAGCGGATACAATGAGCAGTTCTTC	CASNPGTSGYNEQFF
TRBV28	TRBD1	TRBJ2-7	-	TGTGCCAGCAGACGTACAGGGGACTCCTACGAGCAGTACTTC	CASRRTGDSYEQYF
TRBV5-1	-	TRBJ1-4	-	TGCGCCAGTCACCCGGGCGGGGAAAAACTGTTTTTT	CASHPGGEKLFF
TRBV4-1	-	TRBJ2-3	-	TGCGCCAGCAGCCAGAGGGAAGGGAGCACAGATACGCAGTATTTT	CASSQREGSTDTQYF
TRBV2	-	TRBJ2-5	-	TGTGCCAGCAGTTGGTCGGAGCAAGAGACCCAGTACTTC	CASSWSEQETQYF
TRBV28	-	TRBJ1-2	-	TGTGCCAGCATGCGACAGGATACCTATGGCTACACCTTC	CASMRQDTYGYTF
TRBV18	TRBD2	TRBJ2-7	few	TGTGCCAGCTCACTTGACAGCGGGAGTATCTACGAGCAGTACTTC	CASSLDSGSIYEQYF
TRBV5-1	TRBD1	TRBJ1-1	-	TGCGCCAGCAGCTTATCATCAGGGGGGACTGAAGCTTTCTTT	CASSLSSGGTEAFF
TRBV9	-	TRBJ2-7	once	TGTGCCAGCAGCGTAGGGGCAAGTACCTACGAGCAGTACTTC	CASSVGASTYEQYF
TRBV6-5	-	TRBJ1-2	-	TGTGCCAGCAGTTACGCCTGGGGGGGCTATGGCTACACCTTC	CASSYAWGGYGYTF
TRBV5-4	TRBD1	TRBJ2-1	-	TGTGCCAGCAGCCCAGGGACAGGGGGCGCGAGTGAGCAGTTCTTC	CASSPGTGGASEQFF
TRBV2	TRBD2	TRBJ2-7	few	TGTGCCAGCAGTGAGCCAGCGGGGGGGAGCCTTACCTACGAGCAGTACTTC	CASSEPAGGSLTYEQYF
TRBV28	-	TRBJ1-3	-	TGTGCCAGCAGTTTTGTATCCTCTGGAAACACCATATATTTT	CASSFVSSGNTIYF
TRBV10-3	-	TRBJ2-7	-	TGTGCCATCAGTGAAGTGCTAATGGGCTACGACGAGCAGTACTTC	CAISEVLMGYDEQYF
TRBV4-2	-	TRBJ2-3	once	TGTGCCAGCAGCCAAGGACTAGGGTGGGCAGATACGCAGTATTTT	CASSQGLGWADTQYF
TRBV5-1	TRBD1	TRBJ1-6	-	TGCGCCAGCAGCTCGGACAGGTCGGCGCCCCTCCACTTT	CASSSDRSAPLHF
TRBV5-1	-	TRBJ1-1	few	TGCGCCAGCAGCTTGGAATATCCAGGGCTATCCTCTGAAGCTTTCTTT	CASSLEYPGLSSEAFF
TRBV18	-	TRBJ2-7	-	TGTGCCAGCTCAGTTTCAGGGGAGGGATACGAGCAGTACTTC	CASSVSGEGYEQYF
TRBV11-3	TRBD1	TRBJ2-2	once	TGTGCCAGCAGCCCCGGACAGGGGAACACCGGGGAGCTGTTTTTT	CASSPGQGNTGELFF
TRBV5-1	-	TRBJ1-5	medium-sized	TGCGCCAGCAGCTTGTTAGGGGGCAATCAGCCCCAGCATTTT	CASSLLGGNQPQHF
TRBV2	-	TRBJ2-3	-	TGTGCCAGCAGTGTTCTAGGCACAGATACGCAGTATTTT	CASSVLGTDTQYF
TRBV4-2	-	TRBJ2-1	-	TGTGCCAGCAGCCAAGGTATTAATGAGCAGTTCTTC	CASSQGINEQFF
TRBV6-1	TRBD1	TRBJ1-5	-	TGTGCCAGCAGTGAAAGGTGGGACAGCGTATACCCCCAGCATTTT	CASSERWDSVYPQHF
TRBV10-3	-	TRBJ2-7	-	TGTGCCATCAGTGAGGTTGCGGGACTGGGAAGATCCACCTACGAGCAGTACTTC	CAISEVAGLGRSTYEQYF
TRBV18	TRBD1	TRBJ1-1	medium-sized	TGTGCCAGCTCACTACCCCGGGACAGGGGTGGGAACACTGAAGCTTTCTTT	CASSLPRDRGGNTEAFF
TRBV18	-	TRBJ2-1	-	TGTGCCAGCTCACCTTTGAGCTCCTACAATGAGCAGTTCTTC	CASSPLSSYNEQFF
TRBV7-2	-	TRBJ1-1	-	TGTGCCAGCAGTCCCTGGGCGAACACTGAAGCTTTCTTT	CASSPWANTEAFF
TRBV10-3	-	TRBJ2-2	-	TGTGCCATCAGTGACGGGTACACCGGGGAGCTGTTTTTT	CAISDGYTGELFF
TRBV7-2	TRBD2	TRBJ2-3	-	TGTGCCAGCGGGACTAGCGGAGGCACAGATACGCAGTATTTT	CASGTSGGTDTQYF
TRBV4-3	-	TRBJ1-6	many	TGCGCCAGCAGCCCTTCGTACAGCTCCTATAATTCACCCCTCCACTTT	CASSPSYSSYNSPLHF
TRBV5-4	TRBD1	TRBJ2-7	-	TGTGCCAGCAGCTTGGCGGGACAGGGACTTCTCGAGCAGTACTTC	CASSLAGQGLLEQYF
TRBV5-4	TRBD1	TRBJ2-1	-	TGTGCCAGCAGGAAGACAGGGGGGGACAATGAGCAGTTCTTC	CASRKTGGDNEQFF
TRBV28	TRBD1	TRBJ1-6	-	TGTGCCAGCAGTTACAGGGGGCTGAATTCACCCCTCCACTTT	CASSYRGLNSPLHF
TRBV6-6	TRBD2	TRBJ2-2	-	TGTGCCAGCATCTTTAGCGGGGTGGGGAACACCGGGGAGCTGTTTTTT	CASIFSGVGNTGELFF
TRBV6-1	-	TRBJ1-2	-	TGTGCCAGCAGCGCCACAGCCAAGGGGAACGGCTACACCTTC	CASSATAKGNGYTF
TRBV5-4	-	TRBJ2-5	-	TGTGCCAGCAGCCCCAGGGGATTAGGGGAGTGGCAAGAGACCCAGTACTTC	CASSPRGLGEWQETQYF
TRBV7-9	-	TRBJ1-3	-	TGTGCCAGCAGCCTTGGAGTCTCTGGAAACACCATATATTTT	CASSLGVSGNTIYF
TRBV10-2	TRBD1	TRBJ1-5	-	TGCGCCAGCAGACCCCGGGACAGGGGGGAAAATCAGCCCCAGCATTTT	CASRPRDRGENQPQHF
TRBV9	-	TRBJ1-1	-	TGTGCCAGCAGCTTGGGACTGAGGAACACTGAAGCTTTCTTT	CASSLGLRNTEAFF
TRBV19	-	TRBJ1-1	-	TGTGCCAGTACCGTGAACACTGAAGCTTTCTTT	CASTVNTEAFF
TRBV2	-	TRBJ1-1	-	TGTGCCAGCGGTGTCGGCGCGGGCACTGAAGCTTTCTTT	CASGVGAGTEAFF
TRBV9	-	TRBJ2-7	-	TGTGCCAGCAGCGTTAGTATGGACGAGCAGTACTTC	CASSVSMDEQYF
TRBV5-1	-	TRBJ2-3	-	TGCGCCAGCAGCTTGGCCCAAGATACGCAGTATTTT	CASSLAQDTQYF
TRBV28	-	TRBJ1-2	-	TGTGCCAGCAGTTTGAGGGATTACTATGGCTACACCTTC	CASSLRDYYGYTF
TRBV7-3	-	TRBJ1-1	-	TGTGCCAGCAGCGTCGCCGAGGGCACTGAAGCTTTCTTT	CASSVAEGTEAFF
TRBV4-1	TRBD1	TRBJ2-1	-	TGCGCCAGCAGCCAAGGAGTCGGACAGGGGATAAATGAGCAGTTCTTC	CASSQGVGQGINEQFF
TRBV19	TRBD1	TRBJ1-5	-	TGTGCCAGTAGTATTGTGGACAGGGGAGGTCAGCCCCAGCATTTT	CASSIVDRGGQPQHF